This TCR beta chain was identified during a study of shared clonotypes between healthy human individuals. Every donor, a Caucasian adult, lived in Nashville, Tennessee. With 0 bases removed from V and 4 bases from J, the gap between germline ends came to 7 bases. CDR3 length: 13 residues. The germline CDR1 and CDR2 sequences are WSHSY and SAAADI. Method: immunoSEQ multiplex PCR; TCRdb's copy keeps in-frame clones and lacks some. The sample lists about a million clones; 76% were seen once. This clonotype was sampled from a man between 18 and 29 years old in good health. The chain has TRBV10-2 and TRBJ2-7, with D hard to call. The sequenced material came from memory CD4+ T cells sorted from blood. The sample's subset: CD45RA-negative fraction. The CDR3 loop reads CASSESPKYEQYF. As DNA, the CDR3 is TGCGCCAGCAGTGAGTCCCCGAAATACGAGCAGTACTTC.